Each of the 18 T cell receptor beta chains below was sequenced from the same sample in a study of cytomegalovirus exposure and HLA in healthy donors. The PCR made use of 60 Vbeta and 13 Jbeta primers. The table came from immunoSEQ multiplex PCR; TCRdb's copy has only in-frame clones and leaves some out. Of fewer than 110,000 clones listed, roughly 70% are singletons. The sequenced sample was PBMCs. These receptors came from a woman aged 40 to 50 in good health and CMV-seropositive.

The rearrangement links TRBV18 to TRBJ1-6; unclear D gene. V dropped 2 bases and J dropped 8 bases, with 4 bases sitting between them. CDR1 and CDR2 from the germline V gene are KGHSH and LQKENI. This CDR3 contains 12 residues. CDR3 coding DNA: TGTGCCAGCTCACCAGAGGATTCACCCCTCCACTTT. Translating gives CASSPEDSPLHF.

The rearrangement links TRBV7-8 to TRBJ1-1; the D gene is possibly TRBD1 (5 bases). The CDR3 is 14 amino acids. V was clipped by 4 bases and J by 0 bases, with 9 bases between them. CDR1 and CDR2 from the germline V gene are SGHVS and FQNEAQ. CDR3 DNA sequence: TGTGCCAGCAGCTCACAGGATATGAACACTGAAGCTTTCTTT. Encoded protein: CASSSQDMNTEAFF.

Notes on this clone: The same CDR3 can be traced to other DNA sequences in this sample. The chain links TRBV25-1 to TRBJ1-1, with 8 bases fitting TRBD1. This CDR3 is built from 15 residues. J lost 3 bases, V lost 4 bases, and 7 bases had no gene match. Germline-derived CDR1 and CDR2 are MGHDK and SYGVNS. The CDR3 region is CASSAGQGFYTEAFF. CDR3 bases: TGTGCCAGCAGTGCCGGACAGGGTTTTTACACTGAAGCTTTCTTT.

As DNA, the CDR3 is TGTGCCAGTAGTATAGATCAGGGCACCGGGGGGCCCCAGCATTTT. Translated: CASSIDQGTGGPQHF. The chain uses TRBV19 and TRBJ1-5; a possible D gene is TRBD1 (5 bases). This CDR3 is built from 15 residues. The V end was cut by 0 bases, the J end by 9 bases, with 15 bases between. Germline V gives CDR1 LNHDA, CDR2 SQIVND (reference sequence).

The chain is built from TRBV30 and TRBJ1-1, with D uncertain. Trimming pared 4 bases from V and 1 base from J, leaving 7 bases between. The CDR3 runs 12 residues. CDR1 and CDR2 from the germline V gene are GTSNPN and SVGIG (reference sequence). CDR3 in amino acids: CAWKLANTEAFF. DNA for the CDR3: TGTGCCTGGAAATTGGCGAACACTGAAGCTTTCTTT.

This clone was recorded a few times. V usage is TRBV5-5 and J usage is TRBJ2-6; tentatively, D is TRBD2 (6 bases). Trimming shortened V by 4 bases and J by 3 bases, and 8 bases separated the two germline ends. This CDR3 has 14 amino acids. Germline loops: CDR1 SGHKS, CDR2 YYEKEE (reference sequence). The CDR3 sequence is CASSRGGGANVLTF. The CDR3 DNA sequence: TGTGCCAGCAGCAGGGGAGGTGGGGCCAACGTCCTGACTTTC.

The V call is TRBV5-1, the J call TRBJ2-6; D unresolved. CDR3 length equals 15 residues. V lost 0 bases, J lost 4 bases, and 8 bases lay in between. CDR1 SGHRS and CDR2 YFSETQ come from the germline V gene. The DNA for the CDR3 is TGCGCCAGCAGCTTGGGACACGGCGGGGCCAACGTCCTGACTTTC. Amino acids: CASSLGHGGANVLTF.

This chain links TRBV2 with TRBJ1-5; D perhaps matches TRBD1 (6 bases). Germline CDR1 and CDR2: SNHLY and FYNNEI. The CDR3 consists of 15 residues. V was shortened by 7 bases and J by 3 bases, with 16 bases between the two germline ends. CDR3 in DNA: TGTGCCAGCAATTCCCGACAGGATTCCAATCAGCCCCAGCATTTT. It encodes CASNSRQDSNQPQHF.

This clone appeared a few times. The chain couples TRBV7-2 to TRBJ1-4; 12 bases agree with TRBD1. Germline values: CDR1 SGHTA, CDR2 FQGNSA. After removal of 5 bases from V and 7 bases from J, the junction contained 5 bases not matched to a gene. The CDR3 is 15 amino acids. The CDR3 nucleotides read TGTGCCAGCAGCCTTGGGACAGGGGGCTCTGAAAAACTGTTTTTT. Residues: CASSLGTGGSEKLFF.

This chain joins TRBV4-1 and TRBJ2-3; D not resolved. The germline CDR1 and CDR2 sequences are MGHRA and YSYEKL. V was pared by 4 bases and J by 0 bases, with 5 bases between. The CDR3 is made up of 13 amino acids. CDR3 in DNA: TGCGCCAGCAGCCCCCCTAGCACAGATACGCAGTATTTT. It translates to CASSPPSTDTQYF.

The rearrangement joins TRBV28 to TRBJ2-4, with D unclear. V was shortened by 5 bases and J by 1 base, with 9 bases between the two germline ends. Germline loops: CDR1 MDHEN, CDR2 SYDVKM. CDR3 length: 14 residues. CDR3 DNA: TGTGCCAGCAGTCTAGGCACCGCCAAAAACATTCAGTACTTC. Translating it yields CASSLGTAKNIQYF.

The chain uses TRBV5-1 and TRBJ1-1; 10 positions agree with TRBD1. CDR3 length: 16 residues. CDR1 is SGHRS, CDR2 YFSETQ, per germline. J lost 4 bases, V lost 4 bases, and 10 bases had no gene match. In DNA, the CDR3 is TGCGCCAGCAGCCGAAGGACAGGGGGGATTTCCACTGAAGCTTTCTTT. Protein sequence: CASSRRTGGISTEAFF.

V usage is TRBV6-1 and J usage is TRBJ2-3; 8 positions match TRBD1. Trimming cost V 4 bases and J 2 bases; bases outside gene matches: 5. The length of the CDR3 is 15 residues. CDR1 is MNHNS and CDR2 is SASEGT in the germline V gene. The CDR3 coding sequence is TGTGCCAGCAGTGGGGGACAGGAAAACACAGATACGCAGTATTTT. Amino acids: CASSGGQENTDTQYF.

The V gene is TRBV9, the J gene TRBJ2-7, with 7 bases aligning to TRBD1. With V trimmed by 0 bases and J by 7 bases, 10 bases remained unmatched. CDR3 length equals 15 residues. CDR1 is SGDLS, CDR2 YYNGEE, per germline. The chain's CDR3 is CASSVGRTGPGEQYF. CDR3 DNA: TGTGCCAGCAGCGTAGGGAGGACAGGCCCCGGGGAGCAGTACTTC.

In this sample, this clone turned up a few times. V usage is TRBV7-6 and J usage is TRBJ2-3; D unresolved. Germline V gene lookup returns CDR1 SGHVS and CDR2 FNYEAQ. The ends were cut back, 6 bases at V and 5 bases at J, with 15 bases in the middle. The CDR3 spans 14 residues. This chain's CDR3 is CASRNPDRGDTQYF. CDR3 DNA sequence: TGTGCCAGCAGGAACCCAGACCGCGGAGATACGCAGTATTTT.

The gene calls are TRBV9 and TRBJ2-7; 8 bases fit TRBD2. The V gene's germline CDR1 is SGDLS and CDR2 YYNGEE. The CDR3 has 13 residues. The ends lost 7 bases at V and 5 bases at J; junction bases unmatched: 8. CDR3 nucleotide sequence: TGTGCCAGCGGCGGGGGGCTTGGAAACGAGCAGTACTTC. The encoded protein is CASGGGLGNEQYF.

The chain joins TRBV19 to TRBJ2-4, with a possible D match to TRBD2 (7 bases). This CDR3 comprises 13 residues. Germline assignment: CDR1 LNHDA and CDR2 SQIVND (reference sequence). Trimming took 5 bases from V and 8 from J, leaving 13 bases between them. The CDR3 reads CASSLRGGDIQYF. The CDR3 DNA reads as TGTGCCAGTAGTCTAAGGGGGGGAGACATTCAGTACTTC. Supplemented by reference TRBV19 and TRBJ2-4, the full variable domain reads DGGITQSPKYLFRKEGQNVTLSCEQNLNHDAMYWYRQDPGQGLRLIYYSQIVNDFQKGDIAEGYSVSREKKESFPLTVTSAQKNPTAFYLCASSLRGGDIQYFGAGTRLSVL.

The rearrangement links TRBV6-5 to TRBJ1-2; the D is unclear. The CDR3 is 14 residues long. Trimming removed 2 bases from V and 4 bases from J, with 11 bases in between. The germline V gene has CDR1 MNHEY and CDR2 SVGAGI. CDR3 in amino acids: CASSYDHGGYGYTF. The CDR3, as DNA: TGTGCCAGCAGTTACGACCATGGAGGCTATGGCTACACCTTC.